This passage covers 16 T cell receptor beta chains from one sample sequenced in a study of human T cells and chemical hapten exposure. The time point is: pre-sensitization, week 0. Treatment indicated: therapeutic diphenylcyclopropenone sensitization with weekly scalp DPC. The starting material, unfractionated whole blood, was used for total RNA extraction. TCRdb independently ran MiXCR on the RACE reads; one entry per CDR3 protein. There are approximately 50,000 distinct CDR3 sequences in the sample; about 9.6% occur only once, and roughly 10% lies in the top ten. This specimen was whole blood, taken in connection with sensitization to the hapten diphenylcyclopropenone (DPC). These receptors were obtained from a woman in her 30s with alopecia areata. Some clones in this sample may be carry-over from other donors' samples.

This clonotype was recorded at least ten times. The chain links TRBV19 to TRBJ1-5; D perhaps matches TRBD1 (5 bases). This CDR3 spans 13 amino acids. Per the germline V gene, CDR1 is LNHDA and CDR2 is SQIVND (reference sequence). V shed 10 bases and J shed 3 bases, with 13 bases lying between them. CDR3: CAIQETANQPQHF. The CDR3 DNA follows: TGTGCCATTCAAGAGACAGCCAATCAGCCCCAGCATTTT.

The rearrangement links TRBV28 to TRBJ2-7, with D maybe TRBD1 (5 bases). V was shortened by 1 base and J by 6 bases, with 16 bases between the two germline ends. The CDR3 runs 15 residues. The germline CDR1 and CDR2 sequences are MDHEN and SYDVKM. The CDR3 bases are TGTGCCAGCAGTTTATCGCGCAGGGTCCCGCTCGAGCAGTACTTC. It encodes CASSLSRRVPLEQYF.

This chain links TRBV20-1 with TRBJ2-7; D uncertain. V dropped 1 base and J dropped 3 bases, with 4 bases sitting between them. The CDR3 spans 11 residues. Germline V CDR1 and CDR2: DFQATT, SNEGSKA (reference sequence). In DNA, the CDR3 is TGCAGTGCTAGAGTAAGCTACGAGCAGTACTTC. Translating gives CSARVSYEQYF.

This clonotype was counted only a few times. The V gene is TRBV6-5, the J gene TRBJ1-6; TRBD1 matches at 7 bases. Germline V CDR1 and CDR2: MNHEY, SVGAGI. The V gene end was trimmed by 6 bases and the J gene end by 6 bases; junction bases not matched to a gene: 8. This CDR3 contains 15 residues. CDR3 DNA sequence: TGTGCCAGCAGCTCTGACAGGGTTATTAATTCACCCCTCCACTTT. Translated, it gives CASSSDRVINSPLHF.

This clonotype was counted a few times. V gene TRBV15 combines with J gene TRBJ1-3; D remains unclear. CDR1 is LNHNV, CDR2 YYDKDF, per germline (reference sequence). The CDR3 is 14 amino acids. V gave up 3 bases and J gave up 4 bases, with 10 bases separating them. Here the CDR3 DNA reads TGTGCCACCAGCAGTTTCGTAGCAGGAAACACCATATATTTT. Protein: CATSSFVAGNTIYF.

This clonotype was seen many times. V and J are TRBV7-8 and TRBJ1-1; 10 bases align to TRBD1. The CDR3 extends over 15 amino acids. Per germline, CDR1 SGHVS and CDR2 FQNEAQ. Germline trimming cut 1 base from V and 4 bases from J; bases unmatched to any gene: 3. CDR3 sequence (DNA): TGTGCCAGCAGCTTAGGGGACAGGGGAAGCACTGAAGCTTTCTTT. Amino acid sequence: CASSLGDRGSTEAFF.

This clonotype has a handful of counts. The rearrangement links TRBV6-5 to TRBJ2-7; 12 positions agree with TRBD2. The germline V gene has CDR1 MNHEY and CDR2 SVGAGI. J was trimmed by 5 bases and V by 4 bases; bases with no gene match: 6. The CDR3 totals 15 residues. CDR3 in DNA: TGTGCCAGCAGTTCAGGACTAGCGGGGCCCCACGAGCAGTACTTC. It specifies CASSSGLAGPHEQYF.

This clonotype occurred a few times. The DNA of the CDR3 is TGTGCCAGCAGTTTAAGTGGTGGAACCTCTGGGGCCAACGTCCTGACTTTC. This translates into CASSLSGGTSGANVLTF. The genes are TRBV27 and TRBJ2-6; D is ambiguous. CDR3 length equals 17 residues. CDR1 and CDR2 from the germline V gene are MNHEY and SMNVEV (reference sequence). The V and J ends lost 2 bases and 0 bases respectively, with 11 bases between them.

The CDR3 here is CASRPGQGANYTDTQYF. The CDR3 DNA follows: TGTGCCAGCAGGCCGGGACAGGGGGCAAACTACACAGATACGCAGTATTTT. This rearrangement joins TRBV12-3 or TRBV12-4 to TRBJ2-3, with 12 positions matching TRBD1. J was trimmed by 2 bases and V by 6 bases; bases with no gene match: 9. CDR3 length equals 17 residues.

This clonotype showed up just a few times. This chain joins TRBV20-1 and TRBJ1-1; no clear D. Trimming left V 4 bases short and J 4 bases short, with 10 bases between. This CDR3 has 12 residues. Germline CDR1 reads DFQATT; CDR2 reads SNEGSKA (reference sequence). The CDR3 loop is CSAMEGPTEAFF. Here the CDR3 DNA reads TGCAGTGCTATGGAAGGGCCCACTGAAGCTTTCTTT.

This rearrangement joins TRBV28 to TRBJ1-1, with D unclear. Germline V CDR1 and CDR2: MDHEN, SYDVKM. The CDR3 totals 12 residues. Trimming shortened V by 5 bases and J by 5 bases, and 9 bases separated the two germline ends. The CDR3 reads CASSLMGTEAFF. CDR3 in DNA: TGTGCCAGCAGTCTAATGGGTACTGAAGCTTTCTTT.

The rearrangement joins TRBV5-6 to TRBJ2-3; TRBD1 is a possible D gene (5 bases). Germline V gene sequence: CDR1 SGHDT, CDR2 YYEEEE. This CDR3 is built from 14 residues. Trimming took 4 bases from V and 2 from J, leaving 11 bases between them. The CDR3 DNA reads TGTGCCAGCAGCCCCCTGGGGCTCACAGATACGCAGTATTTT. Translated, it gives CASSPLGLTDTQYF.

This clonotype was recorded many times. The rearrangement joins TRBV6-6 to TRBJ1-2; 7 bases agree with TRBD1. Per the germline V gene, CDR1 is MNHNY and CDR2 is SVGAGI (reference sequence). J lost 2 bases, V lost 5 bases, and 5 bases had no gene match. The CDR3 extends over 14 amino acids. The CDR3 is CASSPQDRNYGYTF. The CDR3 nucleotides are TGTGCCAGCAGTCCCCAGGACAGGAACTATGGCTACACCTTC.

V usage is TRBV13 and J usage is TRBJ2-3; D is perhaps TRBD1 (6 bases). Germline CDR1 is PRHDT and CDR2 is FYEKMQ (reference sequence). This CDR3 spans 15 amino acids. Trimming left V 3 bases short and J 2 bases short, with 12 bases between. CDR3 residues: CASSFLDRFTDTQYF. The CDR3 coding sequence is TGTGCCAGCAGCTTCTTAGACAGGTTCACAGATACGCAGTATTTT.

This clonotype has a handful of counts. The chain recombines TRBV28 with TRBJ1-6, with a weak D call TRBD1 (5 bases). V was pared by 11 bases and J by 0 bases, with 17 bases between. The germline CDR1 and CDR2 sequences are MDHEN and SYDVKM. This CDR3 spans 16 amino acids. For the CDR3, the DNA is TGTGCCGCCGGGGGGGGTCCGAGCTCCTATAATTCACCCCTCCACTTT. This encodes CAAGGGPSSYNSPLHF. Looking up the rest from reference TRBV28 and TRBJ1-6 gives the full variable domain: DVKVTQSSRYLVKRTGEKVFLECVQDMDHENMFWYRQDPGLGLRLIYFSYDVKMKEKGDIPEGYSVSREKKERFSLILESASTNQTSMYLCAAGGGPSSYNSPLHFGNGTRLTVT.

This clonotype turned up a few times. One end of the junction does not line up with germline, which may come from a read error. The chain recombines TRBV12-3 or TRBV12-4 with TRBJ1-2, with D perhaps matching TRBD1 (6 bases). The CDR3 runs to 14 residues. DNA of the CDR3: TGTGCCAGCAGTTTGGGCAGGGGTAACAATGGCTACACCTTC. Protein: CASSLGRGNNGYTF.